This T cell receptor beta chain was sequenced in a study of blood T cell repertoires in COVID-19. Study-level background: T cells, B-cell-depleted T cells, or PBMCs supplied cDNA or gDNA.

The method was immunoSEQ multiplex PCR; TCRdb's version includes in-frame clones alone and lacks a portion of them. The top ten hold 1.7% of the sample, which has 310,000 or so clones, 90% seen once. V was shortened by 6 bases and J by 7 bases, with 18 bases between the two germline ends. This CDR3 spans 14 amino acids. Germline CDR1 is MNHEY and CDR2 is SMNVEV (reference sequence). The TCR originated in a woman aged 18-35 years with acute COVID-19. Sequenced input: PBMCs or T cells enriched from blood (not recorded which). This chain joins TRBV27 and TRBJ1-2; TRBD1 is a possible D gene (6 bases). Here the CDR3 DNA reads TGTGCCAGCAGGGGGGGGGCCTCCCCTGTTGGCTACACCTTC. This sequence encodes CASRGGASPVGYTF.